A single T cell receptor (beta chain) is shown here with its context. The data originate from a study of blood T cell repertoires in COVID-19. Study-level information: T cells, B-cell-depleted T cells, or PBMCs provided the cDNA or gDNA that served as material.

Authors' data handling: Reference gene primer amplification gave estimated nucleated cell counts. Measured with immunoSEQ multiplex PCR; TCRdb has only the in-frame clones, and not every one. V and J calls and clone size are copied from that table; D and trimming were computed from the DNA. This repertoire shows around 230,000 clones, around 85% found once; its top ten account for around 3.3%. Which cohort a participant joined came from the clinical history participants gave. The TCR originated in a woman aged 40 to 50 with acute COVID-19. Sequenced sample: PBMCs or T cells enriched from blood (not recorded which).

The CDR3 is CASTRQVGNTEAFF. The CDR3 DNA reads as TGTGCCAGCACGAGACAGGTTGGGAACACTGAAGCTTTCTTT. The V gene is TRBV6-5, the J gene TRBJ1-1; a possible D gene is TRBD1 (6 bases). Germline values: CDR1 MNHEY, CDR2 SVGAGI. V was trimmed by 7 bases and J by 1 base, leaving 13 bases between them. The CDR3 is made up of 14 amino acids.